The T cell receptor beta chain described here comes from a study of identical twins. This CDR3 comprises 13 residues. V lost 6 bases, J lost 10 bases, and 9 bases stayed unmatched. Germline V gene sequence: CDR1 MDHEN, CDR2 SYDVKM. TCRdb re-called the 5' RACE reads through MiXCR, storing one row per CDR3 protein. The data hold 1.5 million to 2 million distinct CDR3 sequences, with around a third observed a single time. This sequence originates from a newborn girl in good health. Sequencing was carried out using cord blood. This chain joins TRBV28 and TRBJ2-1; 7 bases line up with TRBD1. CDR3 loop: CASSSTGFGEQFF. In DNA form, the CDR3 reads TGTGCCAGCAGCTCGACAGGGTTTGGGGAGCAGTTCTTC.